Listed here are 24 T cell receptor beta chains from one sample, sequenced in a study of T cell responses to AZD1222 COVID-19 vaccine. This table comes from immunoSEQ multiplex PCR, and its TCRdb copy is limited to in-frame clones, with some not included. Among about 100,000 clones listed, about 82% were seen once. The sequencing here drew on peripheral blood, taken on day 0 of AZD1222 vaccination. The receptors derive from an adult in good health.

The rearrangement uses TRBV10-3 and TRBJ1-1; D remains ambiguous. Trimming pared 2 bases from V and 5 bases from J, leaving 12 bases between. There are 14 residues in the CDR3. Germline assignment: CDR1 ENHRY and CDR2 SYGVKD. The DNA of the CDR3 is TGTGCCATCAGTGAGATGGGGAGAAGAACTGAAGCTTTCTTT. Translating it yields CAISEMGRRTEAFF.

The CDR3: CASSQDAFFGRAYEQYF. CDR3 nucleotides: TGTGCCAGCAGCCAAGATGCCTTTTTCGGCAGGGCCTACGAGCAGTACTTC. This chain joins TRBV14 and TRBJ2-7, with a possible D match to TRBD1 (5 bases). The CDR3 consists of 17 residues. Germline V gene lookup returns CDR1 SGHDN and CDR2 FVKESK. Between the trimmed V and J ends, which lost 0 bases and 2 bases, there was a span of 17 bases.

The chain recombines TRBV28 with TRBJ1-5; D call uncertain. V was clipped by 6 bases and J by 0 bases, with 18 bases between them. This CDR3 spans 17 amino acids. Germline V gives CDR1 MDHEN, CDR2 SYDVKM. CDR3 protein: CASSRWGVYNSNQPQHF. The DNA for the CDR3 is TGTGCCAGCAGCCGGTGGGGAGTCTATAATAGCAATCAGCCCCAGCATTTT.

The CDR3 region is CAISGSRGEAFF. CDR3 nucleotide sequence: TGTGCCATCAGTGGAAGCAGGGGCGAAGCTTTCTTT. V and J are TRBV10-3 and TRBJ1-1, with a weak D call TRBD1 (6 bases). CDR1 is ENHRY, CDR2 SYGVKD, per germline. CDR3 size: 12 residues. Trimming cost V 4 bases and J 8 bases, with 11 bases left between them.

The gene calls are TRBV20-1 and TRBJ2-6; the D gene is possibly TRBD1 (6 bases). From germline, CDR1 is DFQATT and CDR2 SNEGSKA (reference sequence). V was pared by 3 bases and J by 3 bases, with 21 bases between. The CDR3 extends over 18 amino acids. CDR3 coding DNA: TGCAGTGCTAGTGAACAGGGTTCTGGTCCGTATGGGGCCAACGTCCTGACTTTC. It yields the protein CSASEQGSGPYGANVLTF.

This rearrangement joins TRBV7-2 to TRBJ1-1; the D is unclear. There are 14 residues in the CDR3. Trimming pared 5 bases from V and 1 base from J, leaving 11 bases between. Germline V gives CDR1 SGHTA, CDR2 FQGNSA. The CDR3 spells CASSPRVRNTEAFF. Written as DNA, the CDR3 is TGTGCCAGCAGCCCTAGGGTAAGGAACACTGAAGCTTTCTTT.

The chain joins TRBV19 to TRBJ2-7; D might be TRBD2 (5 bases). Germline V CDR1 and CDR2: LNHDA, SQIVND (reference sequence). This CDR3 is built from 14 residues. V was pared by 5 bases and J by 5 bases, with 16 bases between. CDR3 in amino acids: CASSSGLIDNEQYF. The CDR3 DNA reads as TGTGCCAGTAGTTCCGGACTGATCGACAACGAGCAGTACTTC.

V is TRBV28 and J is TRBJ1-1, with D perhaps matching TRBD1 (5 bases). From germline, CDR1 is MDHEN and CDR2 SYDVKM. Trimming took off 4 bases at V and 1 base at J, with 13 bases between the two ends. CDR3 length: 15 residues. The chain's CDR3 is CASSSGGTSNTEAFF. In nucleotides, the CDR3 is TGTGCCAGCAGTTCAGGCGGGACCTCGAACACTGAAGCTTTCTTT.

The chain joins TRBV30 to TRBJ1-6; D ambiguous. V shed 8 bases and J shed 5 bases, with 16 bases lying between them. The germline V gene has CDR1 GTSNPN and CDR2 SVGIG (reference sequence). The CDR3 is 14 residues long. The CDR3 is CARETGNNNSPLHF. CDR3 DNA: TGTGCCCGAGAGACGGGGAATAATAATTCACCCCTCCACTTT.

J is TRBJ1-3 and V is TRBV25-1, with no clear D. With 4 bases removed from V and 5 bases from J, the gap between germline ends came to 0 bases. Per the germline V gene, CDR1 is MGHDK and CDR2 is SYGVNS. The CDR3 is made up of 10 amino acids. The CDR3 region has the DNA TGTGCCAGCAGTGGAAACACCATATATTTT. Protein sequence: CASSGNTIYF.

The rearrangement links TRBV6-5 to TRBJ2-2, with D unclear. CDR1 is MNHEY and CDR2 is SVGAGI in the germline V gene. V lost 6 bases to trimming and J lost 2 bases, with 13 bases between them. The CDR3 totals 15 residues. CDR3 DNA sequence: TGTGCCAGCAGGCGAACAAGGCCCAACACCGGGGAGCTGTTTTTT. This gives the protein CASRRTRPNTGELFF.

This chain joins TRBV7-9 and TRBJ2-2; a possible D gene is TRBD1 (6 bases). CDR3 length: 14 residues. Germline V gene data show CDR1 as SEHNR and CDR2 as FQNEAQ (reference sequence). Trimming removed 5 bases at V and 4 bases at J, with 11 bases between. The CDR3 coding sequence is TGTGCCAGCAGCCTCACAGGGTTCACCGGGGAGCTGTTTTTT. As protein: CASSLTGFTGELFF.

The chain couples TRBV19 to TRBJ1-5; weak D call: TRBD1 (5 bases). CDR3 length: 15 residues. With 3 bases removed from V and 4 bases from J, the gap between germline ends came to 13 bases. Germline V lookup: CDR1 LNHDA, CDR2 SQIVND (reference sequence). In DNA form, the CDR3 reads TGTGCCAGTAGTATCCAGTCGGGGGGAAATCAGCCCCAGCATTTT. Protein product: CASSIQSGGNQPQHF.

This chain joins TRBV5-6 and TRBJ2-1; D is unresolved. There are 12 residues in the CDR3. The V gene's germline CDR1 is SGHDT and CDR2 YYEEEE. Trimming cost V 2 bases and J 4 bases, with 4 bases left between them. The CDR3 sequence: CASSFGYNEQFF. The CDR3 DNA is TGTGCCAGCAGCTTCGGTTACAATGAGCAGTTCTTC.

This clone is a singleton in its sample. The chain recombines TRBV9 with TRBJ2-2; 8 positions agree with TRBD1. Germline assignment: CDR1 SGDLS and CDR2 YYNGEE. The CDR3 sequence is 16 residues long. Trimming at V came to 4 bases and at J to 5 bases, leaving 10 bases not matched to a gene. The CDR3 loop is CASSLRTGSDTGELFF. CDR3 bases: TGTGCCAGCAGCCTAAGGACAGGGAGTGATACCGGGGAGCTGTTTTTT.

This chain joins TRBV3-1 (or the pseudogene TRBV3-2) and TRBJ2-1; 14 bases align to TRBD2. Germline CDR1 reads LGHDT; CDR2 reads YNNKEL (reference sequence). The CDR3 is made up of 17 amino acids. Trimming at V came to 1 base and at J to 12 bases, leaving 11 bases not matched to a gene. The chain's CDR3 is CASSQGLAGGPEQRQFF. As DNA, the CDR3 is TGTGCCAGCAGCCAAGGACTAGCGGGAGGGCCTGAGCAGAGGCAGTTCTTC.

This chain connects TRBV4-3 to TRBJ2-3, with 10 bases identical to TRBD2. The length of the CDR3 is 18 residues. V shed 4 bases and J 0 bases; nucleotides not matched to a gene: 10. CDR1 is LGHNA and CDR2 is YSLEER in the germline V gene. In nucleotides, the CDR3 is TGCGCCAGCAGCCCCAAAAATACAGCGGGAGGGAGCACAGATACGCAGTATTTT. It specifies CASSPKNTAGGSTDTQYF.

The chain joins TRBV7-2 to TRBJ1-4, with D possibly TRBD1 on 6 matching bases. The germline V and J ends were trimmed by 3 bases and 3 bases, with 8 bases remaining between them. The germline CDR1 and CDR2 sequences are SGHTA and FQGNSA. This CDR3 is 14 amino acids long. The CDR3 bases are TGTGCCAGCAGCTTGACAGGAGCTAATGAAAAACTGTTTTTT. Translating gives CASSLTGANEKLFF. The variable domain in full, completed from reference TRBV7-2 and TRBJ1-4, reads GAGVSQSPSNKVTEKGKDVELRCDPISGHTALYWYRQSLGQGLEFLIYFQGNSAPDKSGLPSDRFSAERTGGSVSTLTIQRTQQEDSAVYLCASSLTGANEKLFFGSGTQLSVL.

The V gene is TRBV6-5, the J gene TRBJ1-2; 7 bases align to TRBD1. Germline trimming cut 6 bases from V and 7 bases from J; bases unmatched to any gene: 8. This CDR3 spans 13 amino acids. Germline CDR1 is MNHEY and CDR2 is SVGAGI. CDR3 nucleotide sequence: TGTGCCAGCAGGGCCCCAGGGGGTCTTGGCTACACCTTC. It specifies CASRAPGGLGYTF.

CDR3: CASSPETGWTGNTIYF. The DNA for the CDR3 is TGTGCCAGCAGTCCTGAGACAGGGTGGACTGGAAACACCATATATTTT. This chain links TRBV28 with TRBJ1-3, with 7 bases fitting TRBD1. The trim removed 5 bases at V and 2 bases at J, leaving 9 bases unmatched. The CDR3 is made up of 16 amino acids. In germline, CDR1 is MDHEN, CDR2 SYDVKM.

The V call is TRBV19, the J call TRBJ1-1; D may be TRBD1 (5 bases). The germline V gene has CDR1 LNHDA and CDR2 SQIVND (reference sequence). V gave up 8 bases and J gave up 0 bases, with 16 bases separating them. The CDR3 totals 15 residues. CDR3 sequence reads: CASLFGTGLNTEAFF. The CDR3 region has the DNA TGTGCCAGTCTTTTCGGGACGGGCCTGAACACTGAAGCTTTCTTT.

Written as DNA, the CDR3 is TGCGCCAGCAGCCAATTCCCAGGGGGCGGAGAGACCCAGTACTTC. Translated, it gives CASSQFPGGGETQYF. This chain connects TRBV4-1 to TRBJ2-5, with 8 bases identical to TRBD1. Germline V gives CDR1 MGHRA, CDR2 YSYEKL. The trim removed 2 bases at V and 4 bases at J, leaving 6 bases unmatched. The CDR3 length is 15 residues.

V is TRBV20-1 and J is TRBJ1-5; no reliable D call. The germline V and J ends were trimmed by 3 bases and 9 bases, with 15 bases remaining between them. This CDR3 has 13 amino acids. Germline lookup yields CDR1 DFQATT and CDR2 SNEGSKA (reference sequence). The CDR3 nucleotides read TGCAGTGCTAGTCCTTTTGACCCCGGGCCCCAGCATTTT. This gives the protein CSASPFDPGPQHF.

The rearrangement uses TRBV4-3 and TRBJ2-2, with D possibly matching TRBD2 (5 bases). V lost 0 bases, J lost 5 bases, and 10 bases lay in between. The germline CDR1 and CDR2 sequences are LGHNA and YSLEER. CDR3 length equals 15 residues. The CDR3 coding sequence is TGCGCCAGCAGCCAAGAACTAGAATGGACCGGGGAGCTGTTTTTT. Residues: CASSQELEWTGELFF.